The sequence of this T cell receptor (beta chain) was determined in a study of blood T cell repertoires in COVID-19. Data came from immunoSEQ multiplex PCR; TCRdb stores just in-frame clones and leaves some out. The sample consists of 90,000 to 110,000 clones, around 74% of them appearing once. The CDR3 consists of 15 residues. Trimming took 0 bases from V and 1 from J, leaving 10 bases between them. Germline V gene sequence: CDR1 SGHKS, CDR2 YYEKEE (reference sequence). The receptor comes from a woman aged 70-85 years with acute or convalescent COVID-19. Sample: peripheral blood. V is TRBV5-5 and J is TRBJ2-5, with a tentative D call TRBD1 (5 bases). CDR3 sequence (DNA): TGTGCCAGCAGCTTGGTGACAGAGTCCCAAGAGACCCAGTACTTC. Its translation: CASSLVTESQETQYF.